The clone carrying this TCR beta chain has more than one count but fewer than ten. TCRdb reprocessed the 5' RACE reads with MiXCR, giving one entry per CDR3 protein. The data contain approximately 500,000 distinct CDR3 sequences, 20% to 25% of them seen just once; the ten biggest clones take up roughly 2.8%. The data originate from a study of identical twins. The CDR3 contains 14 residues. J was trimmed by 3 bases and V by 7 bases; bases with no gene match: 4. Germline CDR1 reads DFQATT; CDR2 reads SNEGSKA (reference sequence). These data also featured in a second study, about T cells expressing NK-cell markers. That publication notes: Dominant NKG2C+ clonotypes in 6 or 7 donors made up about 1.0-7.0% of CD8+ T cells.

The rearrangement uses TRBV20-1 and TRBJ2-7; 15 nucleotides line up with TRBD2. The sequence came from a woman younger than 35 in good health. The source material was CD4+ T cells sorted from blood. The chain's CDR3 is CSVRGLAGGYEQYF. In DNA, the CDR3 is TGCAGTGTCCGGGGACTAGCGGGGGGCTACGAGCAGTACTTC.